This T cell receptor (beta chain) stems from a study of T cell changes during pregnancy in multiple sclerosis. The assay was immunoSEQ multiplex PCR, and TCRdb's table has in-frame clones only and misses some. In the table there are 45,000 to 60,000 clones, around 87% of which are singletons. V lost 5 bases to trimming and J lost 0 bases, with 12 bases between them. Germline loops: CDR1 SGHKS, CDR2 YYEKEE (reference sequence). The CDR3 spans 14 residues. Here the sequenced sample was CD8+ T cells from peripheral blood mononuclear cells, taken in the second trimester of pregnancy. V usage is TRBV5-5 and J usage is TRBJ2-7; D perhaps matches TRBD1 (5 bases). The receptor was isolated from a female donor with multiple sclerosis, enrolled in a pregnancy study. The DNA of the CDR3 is TGTGCCAGCAGAGCTGACAGAGGCTCCTACGAGCAGTACTTC. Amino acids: CASRADRGSYEQYF.